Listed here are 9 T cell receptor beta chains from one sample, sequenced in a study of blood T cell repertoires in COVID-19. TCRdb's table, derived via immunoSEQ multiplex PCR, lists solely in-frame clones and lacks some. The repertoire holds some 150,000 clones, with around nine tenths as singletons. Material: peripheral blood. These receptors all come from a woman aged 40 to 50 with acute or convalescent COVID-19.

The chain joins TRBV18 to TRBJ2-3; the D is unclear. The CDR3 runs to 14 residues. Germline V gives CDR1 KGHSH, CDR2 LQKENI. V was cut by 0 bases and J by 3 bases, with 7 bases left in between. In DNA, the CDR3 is TGTGCCAGCTCACCACCGGAGATAACAGATACGCAGTATTTT. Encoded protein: CASSPPEITDTQYF.

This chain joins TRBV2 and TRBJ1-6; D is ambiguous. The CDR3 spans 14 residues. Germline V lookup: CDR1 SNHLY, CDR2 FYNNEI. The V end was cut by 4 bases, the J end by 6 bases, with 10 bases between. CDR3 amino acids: CASSARVPNSPLHF. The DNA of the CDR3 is TGTGCCAGCAGTGCCCGGGTTCCTAATTCACCCCTCCACTTT.

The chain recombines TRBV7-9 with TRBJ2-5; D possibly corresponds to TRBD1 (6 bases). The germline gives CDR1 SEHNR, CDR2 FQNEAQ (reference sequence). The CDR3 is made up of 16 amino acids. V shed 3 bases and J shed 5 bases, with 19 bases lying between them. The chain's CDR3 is CASSLIRQGIVETQYF. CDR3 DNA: TGTGCCAGCAGCTTGATTAGGCAGGGGATAGTGGAGACCCAGTACTTC.

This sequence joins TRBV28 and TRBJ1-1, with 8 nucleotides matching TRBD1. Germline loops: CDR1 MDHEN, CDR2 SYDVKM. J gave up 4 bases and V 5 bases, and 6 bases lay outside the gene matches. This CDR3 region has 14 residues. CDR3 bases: TGTGCCAGCAGTCCCCCAGGGGGCATCACTGAAGCTTTCTTT. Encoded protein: CASSPPGGITEAFF.

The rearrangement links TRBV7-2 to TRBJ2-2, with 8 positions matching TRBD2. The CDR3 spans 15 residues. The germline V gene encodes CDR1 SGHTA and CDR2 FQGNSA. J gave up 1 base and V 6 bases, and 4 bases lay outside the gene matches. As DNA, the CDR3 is TGTGCCAGCAGTCCGGGAGGGGGGAACACCGGGGAGCTGTTTTTT. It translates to CASSPGGGNTGELFF. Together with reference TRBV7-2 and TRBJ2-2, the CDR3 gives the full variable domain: GAGVSQSPSNKVTEKGKDVELRCDPISGHTALYWYRQSLGQGLEFLIYFQGNSAPDKSGLPSDRFSAERTGGSVSTLTIQRTQQEDSAVYLCASSPGGGNTGELFFGEGSRLTVL.

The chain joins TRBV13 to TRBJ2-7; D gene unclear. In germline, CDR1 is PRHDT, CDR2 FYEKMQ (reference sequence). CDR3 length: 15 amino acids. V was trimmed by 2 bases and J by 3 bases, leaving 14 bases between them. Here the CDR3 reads CASSLFSGPSYEQYF. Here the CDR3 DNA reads TGTGCCAGCAGCTTATTTTCTGGTCCCAGCTACGAGCAGTACTTC.

CDR3 amino acids: CASSGAVTTNEKLFF. CDR3 nucleotides: TGTGCCAGCAGCGGGGCAGTTACAACTAATGAAAAACTGTTTTTT. The rearrangement joins TRBV7-9 to TRBJ1-4, with a tentative D call TRBD1 (5 bases). Germline V gives CDR1 SEHNR, CDR2 FQNEAQ (reference sequence). Deletions cut 5 bases from V and 0 bases from J, with 10 bases between. This CDR3 has 15 residues.

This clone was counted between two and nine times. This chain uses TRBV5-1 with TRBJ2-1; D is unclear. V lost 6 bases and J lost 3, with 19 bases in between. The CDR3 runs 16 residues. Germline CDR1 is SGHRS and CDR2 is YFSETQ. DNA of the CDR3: TGCGCCAGCAAGGATGGCAGTTCGACACGCTACAATGAGCAGTTCTTC. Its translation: CASKDGSSTRYNEQFF.

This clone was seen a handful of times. The chain's CDR3 is CASSLDYNNQPQHF. The CDR3, as DNA: TGTGCCAGCAGCTTAGACTACAACAATCAGCCCCAGCATTTT. This sequence joins TRBV7-2 and TRBJ1-5, with no clear D. The CDR3 loop spans 14 amino acids. CDR1 and CDR2 (germline): SGHTA, FQGNSA. V was pared by 1 base and J by 3 bases, with 7 bases between.